This T cell receptor (beta chain) was captured by sequencing in a study of vaccination and CD4 T cells after COVID-19. Study context: Recovered-phase convalescent patients showed SARS-CoV-2 positivity by nasal swab PCR; nine were mild, one severe. Each control culture was treated with a CEFX pool, an HIV-1 Nef pool, or no peptide.

Cultured CD4+ T-cell DNA underwent Oncomine TCR Beta short-read sequencing. TCRdb re-called the PCR reads with MiXCR, one entry per CDR3 protein. The sample has under 15,000 distinct CDR3 sequences, roughly half seen once. The ends were cut back, 9 bases at V and 6 bases at J, with 18 bases in the middle. In germline, CDR1 is SGHTA, CDR2 FQGNSA. CDR3 size: 13 residues. Remarks on this clonotype: Antigen: not known.

Treatment denoted: approximately nine-day PBMC culture with coronavirus spike peptide pools or control peptides (ViraFEST assay). Each well received some 2.1 million PBMCs, cultured with roughly 9.9 IU/ml IL-2 and 8 to 10 ug/ml peptide pools. What was sequenced was CD4+ T cells from blood, cultured in vitro. The receptor's source is a human donor who had recovered from COVID-19. This chain joins TRBV7-2 and TRBJ2-7, with D possibly TRBD2 on 7 matching bases. The CDR3 here is CASRSSGGVEQYF. CDR3 sequence (DNA): TGTGCCAGTCGATCTTCGGGGGGCGTCGAGCAGTACTTC.